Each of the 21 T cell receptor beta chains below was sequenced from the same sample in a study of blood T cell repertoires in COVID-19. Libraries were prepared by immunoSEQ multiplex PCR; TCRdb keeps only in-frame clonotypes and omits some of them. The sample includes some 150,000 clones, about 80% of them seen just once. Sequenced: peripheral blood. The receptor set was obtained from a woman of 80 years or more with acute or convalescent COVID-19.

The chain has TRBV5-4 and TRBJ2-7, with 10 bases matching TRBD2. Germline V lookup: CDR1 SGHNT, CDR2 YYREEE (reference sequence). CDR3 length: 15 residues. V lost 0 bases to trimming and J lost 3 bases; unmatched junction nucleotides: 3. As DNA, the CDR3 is TGTGCCAGCAGCTTGGAGGCTAGCGGGGGCTACGAGCAGTACTTC. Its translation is CASSLEASGGYEQYF.

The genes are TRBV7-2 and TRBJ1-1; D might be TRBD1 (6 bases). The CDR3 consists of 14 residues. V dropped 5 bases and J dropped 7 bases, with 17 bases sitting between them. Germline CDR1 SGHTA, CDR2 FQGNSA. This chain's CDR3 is CASSATGLKGEAFF. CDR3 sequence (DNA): TGTGCCAGCAGCGCAACAGGGTTGAAGGGTGAAGCTTTCTTT.

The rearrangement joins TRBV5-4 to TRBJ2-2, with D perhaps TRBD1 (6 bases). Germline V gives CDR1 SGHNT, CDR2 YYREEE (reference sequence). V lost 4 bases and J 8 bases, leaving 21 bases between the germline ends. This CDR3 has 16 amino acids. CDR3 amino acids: CASSLISSGARGELFF. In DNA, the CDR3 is TGTGCCAGCAGCCTTATCAGCTCAGGGGCAAGAGGGGAGCTGTTTTTT.

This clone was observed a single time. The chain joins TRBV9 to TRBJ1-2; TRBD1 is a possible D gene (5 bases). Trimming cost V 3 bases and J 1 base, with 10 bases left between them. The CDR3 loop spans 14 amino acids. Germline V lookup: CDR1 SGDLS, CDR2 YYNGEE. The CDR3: CASSGRVVNYGYTF. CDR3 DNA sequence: TGTGCCAGCAGCGGCAGGGTGGTTAACTATGGCTACACCTTC.

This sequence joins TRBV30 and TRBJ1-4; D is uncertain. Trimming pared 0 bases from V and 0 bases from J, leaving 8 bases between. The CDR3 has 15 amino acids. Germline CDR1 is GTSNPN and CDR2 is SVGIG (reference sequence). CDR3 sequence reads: CAWSVFGATNEKLFF. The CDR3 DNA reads TGTGCCTGGAGTGTTTTCGGAGCAACTAATGAAAAACTGTTTTTT.

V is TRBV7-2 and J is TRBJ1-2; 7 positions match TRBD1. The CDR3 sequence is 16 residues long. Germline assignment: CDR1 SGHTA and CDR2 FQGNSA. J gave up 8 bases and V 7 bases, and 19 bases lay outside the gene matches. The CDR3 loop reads CASTPRVGDRVKGYTF. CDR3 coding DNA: TGTGCCAGCACCCCCCGAGTTGGCGACAGGGTTAAGGGCTACACCTTC.

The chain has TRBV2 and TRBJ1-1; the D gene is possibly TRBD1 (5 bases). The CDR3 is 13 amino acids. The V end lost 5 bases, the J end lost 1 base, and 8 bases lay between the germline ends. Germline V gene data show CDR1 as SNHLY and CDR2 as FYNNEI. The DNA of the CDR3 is TGTGCCAGCAGTTCCGACAGGAACACTGAAGCTTTCTTT. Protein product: CASSSDRNTEAFF.

DNA for the CDR3: TGTGCCAGCAGCCTCCAGGGGGCGCGGGTTGAAAAACTGTTTTTT. The encoded protein is CASSLQGARVEKLFF. The chain couples TRBV7-9 to TRBJ1-4; 8 positions match TRBD1. Per germline, CDR1 SEHNR and CDR2 FQNEAQ (reference sequence). The junction had 9 bases not matched to a gene; V was cut back by 5 bases and J by 7 bases. The CDR3 runs 15 residues.

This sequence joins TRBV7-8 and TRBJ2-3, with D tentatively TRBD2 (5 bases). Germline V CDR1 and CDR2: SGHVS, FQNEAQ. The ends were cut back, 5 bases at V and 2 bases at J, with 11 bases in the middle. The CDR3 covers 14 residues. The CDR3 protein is CASSPRGITDTQYF. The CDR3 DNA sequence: TGTGCCAGCAGCCCTAGAGGGATCACAGATACGCAGTATTTT.

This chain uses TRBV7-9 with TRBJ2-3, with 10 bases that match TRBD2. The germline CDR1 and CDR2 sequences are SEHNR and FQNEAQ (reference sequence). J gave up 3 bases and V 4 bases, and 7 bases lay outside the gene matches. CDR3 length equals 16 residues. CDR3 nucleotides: TGTGCCAGCAGCTGGAGCGGGGGGGCCGGGACAGATACGCAGTATTTT. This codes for CASSWSGGAGTDTQYF.

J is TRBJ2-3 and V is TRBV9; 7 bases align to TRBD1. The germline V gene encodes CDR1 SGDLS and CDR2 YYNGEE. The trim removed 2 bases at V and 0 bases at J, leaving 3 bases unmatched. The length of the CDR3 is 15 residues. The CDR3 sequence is CASSVGQTSTDTQYF. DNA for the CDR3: TGTGCCAGCAGCGTGGGACAGACTAGCACAGATACGCAGTATTTT. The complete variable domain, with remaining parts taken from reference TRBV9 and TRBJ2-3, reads DSGVTQTPKHLITATGQRVTLRCSPRSGDLSVYWYQQSLDQGLQFLIQYYNGEERAKGNILERFSAQQFPDLHSELNLSSLELGDSALYFCASSVGQTSTDTQYFGPGTRLTVL.

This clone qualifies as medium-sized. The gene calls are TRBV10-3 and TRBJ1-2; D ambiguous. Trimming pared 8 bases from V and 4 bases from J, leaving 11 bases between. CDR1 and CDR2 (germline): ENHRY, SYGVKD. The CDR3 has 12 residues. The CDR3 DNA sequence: TGTGCCATCCCCAAATGGAGCTATGGCTACACCTTC. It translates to CAIPKWSYGYTF.

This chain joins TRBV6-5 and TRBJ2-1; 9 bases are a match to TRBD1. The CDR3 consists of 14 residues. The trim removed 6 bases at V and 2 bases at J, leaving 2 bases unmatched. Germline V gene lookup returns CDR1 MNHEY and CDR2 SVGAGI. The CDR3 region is CASSGQGTYNEQFF. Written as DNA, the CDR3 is TGTGCCAGCAGCGGACAGGGGACCTACAATGAGCAGTTCTTC.

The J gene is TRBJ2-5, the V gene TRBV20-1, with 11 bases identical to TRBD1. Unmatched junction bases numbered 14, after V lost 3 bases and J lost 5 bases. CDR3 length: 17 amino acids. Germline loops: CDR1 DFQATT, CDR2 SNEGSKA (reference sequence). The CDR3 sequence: CSASVGLGQGDFETQYF. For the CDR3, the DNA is TGCAGTGCTAGTGTGGGCTTGGGACAGGGGGATTTTGAGACCCAGTACTTC.

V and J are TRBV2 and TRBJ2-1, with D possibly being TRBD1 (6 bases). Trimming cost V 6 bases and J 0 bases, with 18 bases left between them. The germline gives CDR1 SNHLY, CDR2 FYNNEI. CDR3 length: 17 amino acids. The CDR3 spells CASRPVMGTSSYNEQFF. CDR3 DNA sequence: TGTGCCAGCAGACCCGTCATGGGGACAAGCTCCTACAATGAGCAGTTCTTC. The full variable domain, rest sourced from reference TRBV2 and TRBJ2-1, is EPEVTQTPSHQVTQMGQEVILRCVPISNHLYFYWYRQILGQKVEFLVSFYNNEISEKSEIFDDQFSVERPDGSNFTLKIRSTKLEDSAMYFCASRPVMGTSSYNEQFFGPGTRLTVL.

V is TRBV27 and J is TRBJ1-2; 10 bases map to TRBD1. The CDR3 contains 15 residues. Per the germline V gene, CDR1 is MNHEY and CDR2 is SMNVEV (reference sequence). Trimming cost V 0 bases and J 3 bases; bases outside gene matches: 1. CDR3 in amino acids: CASSLSGTGDYGYTF. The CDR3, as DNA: TGTGCCAGCAGTTTATCCGGGACAGGGGACTATGGCTACACCTTC.

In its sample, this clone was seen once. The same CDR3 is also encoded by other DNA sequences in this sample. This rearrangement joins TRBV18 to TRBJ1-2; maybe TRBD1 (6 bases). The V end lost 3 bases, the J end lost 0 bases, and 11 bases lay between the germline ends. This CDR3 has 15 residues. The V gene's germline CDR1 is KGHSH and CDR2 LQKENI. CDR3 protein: CASSPGQTTNYGYTF. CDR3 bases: TGTGCCAGCTCACCCGGACAGACAACTAACTATGGCTACACCTTC.

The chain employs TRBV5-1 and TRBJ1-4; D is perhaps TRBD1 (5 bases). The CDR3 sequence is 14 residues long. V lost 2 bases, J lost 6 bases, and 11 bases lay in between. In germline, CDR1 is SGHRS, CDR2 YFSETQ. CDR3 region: CASSFQGGYEKLFF. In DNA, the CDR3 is TGCGCCAGCAGCTTCCAGGGAGGGTATGAAAAACTGTTTTTT. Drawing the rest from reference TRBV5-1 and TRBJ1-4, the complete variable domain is KAGVTQTPRYLIKTRGQQVTLSCSPISGHRSVSWYQQTPGQGLQFLFEYFSETQRNKGNFPGRFSGRQFSNSRSEMNVSTLELGDSALYLCASSFQGGYEKLFFGSGTQLSVL.

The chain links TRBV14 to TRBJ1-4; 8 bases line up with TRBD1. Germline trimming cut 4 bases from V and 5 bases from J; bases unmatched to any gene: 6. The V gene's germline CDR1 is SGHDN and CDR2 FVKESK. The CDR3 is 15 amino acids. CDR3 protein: CASSPTGGLNEKLFF. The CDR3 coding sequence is TGTGCCAGCAGCCCCACAGGGGGATTAAATGAAAAACTGTTTTTT. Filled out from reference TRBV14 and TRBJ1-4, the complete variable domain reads EAGVTQFPSHSVIEKGQTVTLRCDPISGHDNLYWYRRVMGKEIKFLLHFVKESKQDESGMPNNRFLAERTGGTYSTLKVQPAELEDSGVYFCASSPTGGLNEKLFFGSGTQLSVL.

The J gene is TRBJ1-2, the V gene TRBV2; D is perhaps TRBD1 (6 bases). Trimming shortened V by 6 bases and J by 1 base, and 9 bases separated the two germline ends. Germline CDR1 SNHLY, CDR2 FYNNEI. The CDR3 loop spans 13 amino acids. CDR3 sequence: CASRGQFNYGYTF. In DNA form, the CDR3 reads TGTGCCAGCAGAGGACAGTTTAACTATGGCTACACCTTC.

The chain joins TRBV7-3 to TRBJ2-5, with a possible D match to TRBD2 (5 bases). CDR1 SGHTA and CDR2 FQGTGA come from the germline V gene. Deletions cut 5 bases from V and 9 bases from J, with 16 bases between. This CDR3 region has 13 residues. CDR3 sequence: CASSKDWPIAQYF. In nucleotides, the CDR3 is TGTGCCAGCAGCAAGGACTGGCCTATCGCCCAGTACTTC. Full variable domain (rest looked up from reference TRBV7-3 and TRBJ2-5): GAGVSQTPSNKVTEKGKYVELRCDPISGHTALYWYRQSLGQGPEFLIYFQGTGAADDSGLPNDRFFAVRPEGSVSTLKIQRTERGDSAVYLCASSKDWPIAQYFGPGTRLLVL.